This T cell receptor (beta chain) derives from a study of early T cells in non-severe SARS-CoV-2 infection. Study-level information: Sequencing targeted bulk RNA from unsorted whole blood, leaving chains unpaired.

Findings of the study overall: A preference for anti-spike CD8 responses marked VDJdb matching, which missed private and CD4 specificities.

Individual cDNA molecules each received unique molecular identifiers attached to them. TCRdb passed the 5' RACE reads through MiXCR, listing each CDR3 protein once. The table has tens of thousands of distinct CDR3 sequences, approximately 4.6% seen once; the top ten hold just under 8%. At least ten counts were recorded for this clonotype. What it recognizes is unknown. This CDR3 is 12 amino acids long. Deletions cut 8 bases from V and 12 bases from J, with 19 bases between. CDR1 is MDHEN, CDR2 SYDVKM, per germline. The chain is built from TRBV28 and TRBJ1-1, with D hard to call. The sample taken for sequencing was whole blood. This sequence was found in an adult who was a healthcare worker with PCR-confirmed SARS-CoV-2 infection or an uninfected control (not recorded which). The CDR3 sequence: CASLLAPGAPFF. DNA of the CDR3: TGTGCCAGCCTCTTGGCCCCGGGAGCACCTTTCTTT.